The rows below give T cell receptor beta chains drawn from one sample of a study of blood T cells in healthy people across ages. Using its own MiXCR run on the 5' RACE reads, TCRdb lists one record per CDR3 protein. The sample records about 780,000 distinct CDR3 sequences, 35% to 60% being singletons. Sequencing input: blood. These receptors were taken from an elderly man in good health. The CDR3 runs from the conserved cysteine through the conserved F or W. Fields, in order: J gene, D gene, V gene, clone size, CDR3 length, CDR3 protein, CDR3 DNA. D genes are given only for firm matches. Clone size is not always given. Where it is, it says once, few, many or a class for expanded clones.

j_call: TRBJ2-5; d_call: -; v_call: TRBV6-6; clone_size: -; cdr3_length: 13; cdr3_aa: CASSYSGRPELYF; cdr3_nt: TGTGCCAGCAGTTACTCAGGCCGCCCGGAACTGTACTTC
j_call: TRBJ1-2; d_call: -; v_call: TRBV5-1; clone_size: -; cdr3_length: 15; cdr3_aa: CASSLEAAFNYGYTF; cdr3_nt: TGCGCCAGCAGCTTGGAGGCGGCCTTCAACTATGGCTACACCTTC
j_call: TRBJ2-7; d_call: TRBD2; v_call: TRBV5-8; clone_size: few; cdr3_length: 15; cdr3_aa: CASSSETSGTYEQYF; cdr3_nt: TGTGCCAGCAGCTCGGAAACTAGCGGTACCTACGAGCAGTACTTC
j_call: TRBJ2-1; d_call: -; v_call: TRBV11-3; clone_size: few; cdr3_length: 15; cdr3_aa: CASSLLGPGADEQFF; cdr3_nt: TGTGCCAGCAGCCTCCTGGGCCCTGGGGCCGATGAGCAGTTCTTC
j_call: TRBJ2-5; d_call: -; v_call: TRBV2; clone_size: -; cdr3_length: 15; cdr3_aa: CASSEFGPAGETQYF; cdr3_nt: TGTGCCAGCAGTGAATTTGGGCCCGCCGGGGAGACCCAGTACTTC
j_call: TRBJ2-3; d_call: TRBD2; v_call: TRBV20-1; clone_size: once; cdr3_length: 19; cdr3_aa: CSARDRRAGGVVSTDTQYF; cdr3_nt: TGCAGTGCTAGAGATCGGAGAGCGGGAGGAGTCGTTAGCACAGATACGCAGTATTTT
j_call: TRBJ2-7; d_call: -; v_call: TRBV9; clone_size: -; cdr3_length: 13; cdr3_aa: CASSVTGSGEQYF; cdr3_nt: TGTGCCAGCAGCGTTACAGGGTCAGGCGAGCAGTACTTC
j_call: TRBJ2-5; d_call: -; v_call: TRBV29-1; clone_size: -; cdr3_length: 12; cdr3_aa: CSVAYSDREQYF; cdr3_nt: TGCAGCGTTGCCTACTCTGATCGGGAGCAGTACTTC
j_call: TRBJ2-5; d_call: TRBD2; v_call: TRBV27; clone_size: -; cdr3_length: 12; cdr3_aa: CASSPGGGTQYF; cdr3_nt: TGTGCCAGCAGTCCTGGGGGGGGGACCCAGTACTTC
j_call: TRBJ2-1; d_call: -; v_call: TRBV27; clone_size: -; cdr3_length: 16; cdr3_aa: CASSLWSGGNYNEQFF; cdr3_nt: TGTGCCAGCAGTTTATGGTCCGGAGGCAACTACAATGAGCAGTTCTTC
j_call: TRBJ2-7; d_call: TRBD1; v_call: TRBV12-3/TRBV12-4; clone_size: -; cdr3_length: 15; cdr3_aa: CACSILPGQGYEQYF; cdr3_nt: TGTGCCTGCAGTATACTACCGGGACAGGGGTACGAGCAGTACTTC
j_call: TRBJ2-7; d_call: TRBD2; v_call: TRBV5-5; clone_size: few; cdr3_length: 15; cdr3_aa: CASSLGTSESYEQYF; cdr3_nt: TGTGCCAGCAGCTTAGGGACTAGCGAGTCCTACGAGCAGTACTTC